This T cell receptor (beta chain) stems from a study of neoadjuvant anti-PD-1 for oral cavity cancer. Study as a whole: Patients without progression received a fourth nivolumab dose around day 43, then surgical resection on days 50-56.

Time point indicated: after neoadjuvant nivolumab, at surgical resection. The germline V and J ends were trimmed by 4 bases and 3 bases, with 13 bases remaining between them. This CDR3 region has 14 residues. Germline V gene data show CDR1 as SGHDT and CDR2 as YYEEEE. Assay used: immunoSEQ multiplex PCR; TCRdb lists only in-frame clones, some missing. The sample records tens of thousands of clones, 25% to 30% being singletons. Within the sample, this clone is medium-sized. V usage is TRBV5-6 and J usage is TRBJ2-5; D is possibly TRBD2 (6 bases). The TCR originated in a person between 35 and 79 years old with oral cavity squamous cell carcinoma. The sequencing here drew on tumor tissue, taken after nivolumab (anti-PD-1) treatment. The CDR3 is CASSRSGAKETQYF. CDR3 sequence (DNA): TGTGCCAGCAGCAGGTCGGGAGCAAAAGAGACCCAGTACTTC.